This is a list of T cell receptor beta chains from one sample in a study of human CD8 memory T cell subsets. TCRdb reprocessed the 5' RACE reads and stores each CDR3 protein as one record, lacking DNA. The sample table sets out under 7,000 distinct CDR3 sequences. The specimen sequenced was CD8+ T cells from PBMCs. The source of these receptors is a human donor in good health. Both conserved end residues are part of each CDR3. Fields, in order: V gene, clone size, J gene, CDR3 length, CDR3 protein. Some rows have no size entry. The others give once, few or many, or a class for an expanded clone.

V gene: TRBV27
clone size: -
J gene: TRBJ2-1
CDR3 length: 15
CDR3 protein: CASSFIGGQGYEQFF

V gene: TRBV29-1
clone size: medium-sized
J gene: TRBJ2-1
CDR3 length: 14
CDR3 protein: CSAPHPSRSDEQFF

V gene: TRBV10-3
clone size: -
J gene: TRBJ1-1
CDR3 length: 13
CDR3 protein: CAIKGGGATEAFF

V gene: TRBV5-1
clone size: -
J gene: TRBJ2-6
CDR3 length: 16
CDR3 protein: CASSLLGPAGANVLTF

V gene: TRBV7-8
clone size: -
J gene: TRBJ2-7
CDR3 length: 14
CDR3 protein: CASSSVHPYHEQYF

V gene: TRBV28
clone size: medium-sized
J gene: TRBJ2-7
CDR3 length: 13
CDR3 protein: CASRPGLAGEQYF

V gene: TRBV6-5
clone size: medium-sized
J gene: TRBJ1-1
CDR3 length: 15
CDR3 protein: CASSSAMTGDTEAFF

V gene: TRBV29-1
clone size: -
J gene: TRBJ2-2
CDR3 length: 14
CDR3 protein: CSISDRGVTGELFF

V gene: TRBV29-1
clone size: -
J gene: TRBJ1-2
CDR3 length: 11
CDR3 protein: CSVDGLYGYTF

V gene: TRBV19
clone size: medium-sized
J gene: TRBJ2-1
CDR3 length: 14
CDR3 protein: CASSVPGLDNEQFF

V gene: TRBV28
clone size: medium-sized
J gene: TRBJ2-5
CDR3 length: 13
CDR3 protein: CASSVGTSKTQYF

V gene: TRBV18
clone size: -
J gene: TRBJ2-1
CDR3 length: 16
CDR3 protein: CASSAPPGPSYNEQFF

V gene: TRBV3-1
clone size: medium-sized
J gene: TRBJ2-7
CDR3 length: 14
CDR3 protein: CASSEGGPNYEQYF

V gene: TRBV30
clone size: -
J gene: TRBJ2-1
CDR3 length: 15
CDR3 protein: CAWSVQGGHYNEQFF

V gene: TRBV29-1
clone size: medium-sized
J gene: TRBJ2-1
CDR3 length: 11
CDR3 protein: CSVDGFNEQFF

V gene: TRBV12-3/TRBV12-4
clone size: -
J gene: TRBJ2-3
CDR3 length: 13
CDR3 protein: CASSPTSSDTQYF

V gene: TRBV28
clone size: -
J gene: TRBJ2-7
CDR3 length: 13
CDR3 protein: CASSLWGRGEQYF

V gene: TRBV14
clone size: -
J gene: TRBJ2-3
CDR3 length: 15
CDR3 protein: CASSHSRTITDTQYF

V gene: TRBV20-1
clone size: -
J gene: TRBJ2-7
CDR3 length: 11
CDR3 protein: CSGGQPYEQYF

V gene: TRBV14
clone size: -
J gene: TRBJ2-7
CDR3 length: 15
CDR3 protein: CASSPIVGISGEQYF

V gene: TRBV7-3
clone size: -
J gene: TRBJ2-5
CDR3 length: 15
CDR3 protein: CASSLLPAGRETQYF

V gene: TRBV20-1
clone size: -
J gene: TRBJ2-7
CDR3 length: 11
CDR3 protein: CSAARNYEQYF

V gene: TRBV6-5
clone size: -
J gene: TRBJ2-3
CDR3 length: 15
CDR3 protein: CASSSGTSTRDTQYF

V gene: TRBV27
clone size: -
J gene: TRBJ1-1
CDR3 length: 16
CDR3 protein: CASRTDSVKPDTEAFF

V gene: TRBV7-7
clone size: -
J gene: TRBJ2-1
CDR3 length: 14
CDR3 protein: CASSSSGIGDEQFF

V gene: TRBV4-1
clone size: -
J gene: TRBJ2-7
CDR3 length: 16
CDR3 protein: CASSQDETNPTYEQYF

V gene: TRBV7-9
clone size: -
J gene: TRBJ2-3
CDR3 length: 20
CDR3 protein: CASSASRGLAGGGSTDTQYF

V gene: TRBV7-7
clone size: -
J gene: TRBJ2-1
CDR3 length: 13
CDR3 protein: CASGAREWDEQFF

V gene: TRBV5-1
clone size: -
J gene: TRBJ2-1
CDR3 length: 20
CDR3 protein: CASSLSPTSGSISSYNEQFF

V gene: TRBV30
clone size: -
J gene: TRBJ2-2
CDR3 length: 13
CDR3 protein: CAWSPTVTGELFF

V gene: TRBV29-1
clone size: medium-sized
J gene: TRBJ2-4
CDR3 length: 13
CDR3 protein: CSVVAVTKNIQYF

V gene: TRBV7-6
clone size: -
J gene: TRBJ2-2
CDR3 length: 18
CDR3 protein: CASSLLQGDYANTGELFF

V gene: TRBV6-1
clone size: -
J gene: TRBJ1-4
CDR3 length: 12
CDR3 protein: CASRDVEEKLFF

V gene: TRBV28
clone size: -
J gene: TRBJ2-2
CDR3 length: 16
CDR3 protein: CASSLSPVVAGGELFF

V gene: TRBV5-4
clone size: -
J gene: TRBJ2-7
CDR3 length: 14
CDR3 protein: CASSGSGRLYEQYF

V gene: TRBV29-1
clone size: medium-sized
J gene: TRBJ1-1
CDR3 length: 12
CDR3 protein: CSVGQENTEAFF

V gene: TRBV30
clone size: -
J gene: TRBJ2-1
CDR3 length: 14
CDR3 protein: CAWSPSPTYNEQFF

V gene: TRBV20-1
clone size: -
J gene: TRBJ2-1
CDR3 length: 11
CDR3 protein: CSATSYNEQFF

V gene: TRBV28
clone size: -
J gene: TRBJ2-7
CDR3 length: 14
CDR3 protein: CASTIGLDGSEQYF

V gene: TRBV12-3/TRBV12-4
clone size: medium-sized
J gene: TRBJ2-1
CDR3 length: 15
CDR3 protein: CASSLGGLLYNEQFF

V gene: TRBV24-1
clone size: -
J gene: TRBJ2-1
CDR3 length: 16
CDR3 protein: CATSTAIRIQISEQFF

V gene: TRBV7-9
clone size: -
J gene: TRBJ2-1
CDR3 length: 12
CDR3 protein: CASSFGKNEQFF